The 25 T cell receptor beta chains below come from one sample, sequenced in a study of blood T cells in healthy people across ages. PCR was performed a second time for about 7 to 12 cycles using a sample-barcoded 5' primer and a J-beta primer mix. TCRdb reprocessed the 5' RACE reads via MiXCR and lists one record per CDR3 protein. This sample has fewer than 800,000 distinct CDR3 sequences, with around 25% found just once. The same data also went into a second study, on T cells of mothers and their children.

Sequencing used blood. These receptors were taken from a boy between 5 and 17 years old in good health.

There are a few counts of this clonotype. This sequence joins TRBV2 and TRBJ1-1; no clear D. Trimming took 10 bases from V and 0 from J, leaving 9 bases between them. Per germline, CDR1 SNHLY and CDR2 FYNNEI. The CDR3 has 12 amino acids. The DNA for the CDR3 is TGTGCCACCTACGCGATGAACACTGAAGCTTTCTTT. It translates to CATYAMNTEAFF.

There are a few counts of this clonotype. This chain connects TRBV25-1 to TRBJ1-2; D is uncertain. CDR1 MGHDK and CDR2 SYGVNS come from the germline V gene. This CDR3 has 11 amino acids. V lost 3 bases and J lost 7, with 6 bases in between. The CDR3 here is CASSDFLGYTF. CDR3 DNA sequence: TGTGCCAGCAGTGACTTCCTTGGCTACACCTTC.

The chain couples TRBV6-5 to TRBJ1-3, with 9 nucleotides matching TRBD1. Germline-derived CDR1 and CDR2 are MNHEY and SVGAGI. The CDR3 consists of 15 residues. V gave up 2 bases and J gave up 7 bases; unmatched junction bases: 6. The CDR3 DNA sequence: TGTGCCAGCAGTTACCAGCGAACAGGGGGCAACACCATATATTTT. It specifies CASSYQRTGGNTIYF.

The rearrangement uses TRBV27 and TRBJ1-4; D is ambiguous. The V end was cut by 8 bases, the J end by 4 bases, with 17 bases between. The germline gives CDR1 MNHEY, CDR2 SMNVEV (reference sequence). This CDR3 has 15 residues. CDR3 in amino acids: CASGETGSLNEKLFF. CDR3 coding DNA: TGTGCCAGCGGAGAAACGGGATCCCTTAATGAAAAACTGTTTTTT.

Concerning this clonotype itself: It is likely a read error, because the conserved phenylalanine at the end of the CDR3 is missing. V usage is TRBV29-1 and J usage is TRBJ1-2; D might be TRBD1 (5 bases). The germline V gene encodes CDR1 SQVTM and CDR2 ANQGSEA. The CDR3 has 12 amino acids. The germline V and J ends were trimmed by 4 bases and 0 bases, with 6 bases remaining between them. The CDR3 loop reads CSVGTPNYGYTL. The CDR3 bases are TGCAGCGTTGGGACACCTAACTATGGCTACACCCTC.

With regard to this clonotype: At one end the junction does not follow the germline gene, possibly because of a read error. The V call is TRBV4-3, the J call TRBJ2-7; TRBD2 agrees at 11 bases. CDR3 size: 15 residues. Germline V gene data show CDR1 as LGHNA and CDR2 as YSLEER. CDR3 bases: TGCGCCAGCAGCCAAGGACTAGCGGGGCACTACGAGCAGTGCTTC. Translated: CASSQGLAGHYEQCF.

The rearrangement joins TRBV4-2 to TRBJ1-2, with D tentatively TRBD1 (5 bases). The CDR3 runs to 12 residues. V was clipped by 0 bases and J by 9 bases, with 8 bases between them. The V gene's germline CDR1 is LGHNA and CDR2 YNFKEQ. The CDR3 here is CASSQDRVSYTF. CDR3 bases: TGTGCCAGCAGCCAAGACAGGGTTAGCTACACCTTC.

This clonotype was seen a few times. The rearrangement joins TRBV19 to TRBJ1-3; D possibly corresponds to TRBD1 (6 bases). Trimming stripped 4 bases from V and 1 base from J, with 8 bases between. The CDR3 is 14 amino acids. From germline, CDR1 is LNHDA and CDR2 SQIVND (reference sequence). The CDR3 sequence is CASSTQGSGNTIYF. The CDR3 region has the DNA TGTGCCAGTAGTACCCAGGGGTCTGGAAACACCATATATTTT.

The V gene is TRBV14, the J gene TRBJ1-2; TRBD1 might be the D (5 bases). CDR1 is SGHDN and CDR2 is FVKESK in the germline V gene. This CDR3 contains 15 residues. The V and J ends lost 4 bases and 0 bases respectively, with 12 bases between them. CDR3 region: CASSRRTPTNYGYTF. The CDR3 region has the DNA TGTGCCAGCAGCCGACGGACACCCACTAACTATGGCTACACCTTC.

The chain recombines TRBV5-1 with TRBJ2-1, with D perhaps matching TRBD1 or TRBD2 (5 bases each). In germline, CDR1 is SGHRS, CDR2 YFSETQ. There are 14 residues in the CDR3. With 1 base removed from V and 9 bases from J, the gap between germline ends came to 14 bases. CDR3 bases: TGCGCCAGCAGCTTGTATGAGGGGCAGGGTGAGCAGTTCTTC. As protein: CASSLYEGQGEQFF.

CDR3 nucleotide sequence: TGTGCCAGCAGCTTAGGGCGCAGGGGTCAGCCCCAGCATTTT. It codes for CASSLGRRGQPQHF. The chain links TRBV7-2 to TRBJ1-5; possible D gene TRBD1, 6 bases. The CDR3 has 14 residues. Germline V CDR1 and CDR2: SGHTA, FQGNSA. Deletions cut 1 base from V and 6 bases from J, with 10 bases between.

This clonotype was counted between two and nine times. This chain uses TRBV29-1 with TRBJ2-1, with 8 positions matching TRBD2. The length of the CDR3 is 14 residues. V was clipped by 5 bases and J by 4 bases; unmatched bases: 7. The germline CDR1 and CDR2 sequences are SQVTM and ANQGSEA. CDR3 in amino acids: CSVIRLAGYNEQFF. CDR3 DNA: TGCAGCGTTATACGGCTAGCGGGTTACAATGAGCAGTTCTTC.

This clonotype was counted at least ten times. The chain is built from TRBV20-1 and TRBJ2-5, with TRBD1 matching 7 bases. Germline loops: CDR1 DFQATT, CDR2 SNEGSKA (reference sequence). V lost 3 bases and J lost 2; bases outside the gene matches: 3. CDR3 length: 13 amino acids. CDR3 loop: CSASRQGQETQYF. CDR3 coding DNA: TGCAGTGCTAGCCGACAGGGTCAAGAGACCCAGTACTTC.

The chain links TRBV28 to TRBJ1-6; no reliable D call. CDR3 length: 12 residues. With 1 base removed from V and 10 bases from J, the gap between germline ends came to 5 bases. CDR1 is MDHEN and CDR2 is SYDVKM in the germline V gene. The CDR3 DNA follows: TGTGCCAGCAGTTTATCAGCGTCACCCCTCCACTTT. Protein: CASSLSASPLHF.

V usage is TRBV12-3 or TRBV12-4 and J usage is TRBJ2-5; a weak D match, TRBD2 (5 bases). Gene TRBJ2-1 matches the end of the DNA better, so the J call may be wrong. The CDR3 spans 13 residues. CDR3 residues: CASSPPGRNEQFF. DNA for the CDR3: TGTGCCAGCAGTCCCCCGGGAAGGAATGAGCAGTTCTTC.

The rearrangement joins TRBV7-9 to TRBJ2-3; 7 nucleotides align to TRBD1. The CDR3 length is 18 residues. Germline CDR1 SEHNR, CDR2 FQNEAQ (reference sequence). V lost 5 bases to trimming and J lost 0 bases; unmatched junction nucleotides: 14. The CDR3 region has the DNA TGTGCCAGCAGCCGTCCCCGACAGGGACAATCTAGCACAGATACGCAGTATTTT. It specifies CASSRPRQGQSSTDTQYF. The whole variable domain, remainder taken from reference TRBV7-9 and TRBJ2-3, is DTGVSQNPRHKITKRGQNVTFRCDPISEHNRLYWYRQTLGQGPEFLTYFQNEAQLEKSRLLSDRFSAERPKGSFSTLEIQRTEQGDSAMYLCASSRPRQGQSSTDTQYFGPGTRLTVL.

CDR3 DNA sequence: TGTGCCAGCAGTGAGGGCGGCTCTGGAAACACCATATATTTT. Translation: CASSEGGSGNTIYF. V usage is TRBV6-1 and J usage is TRBJ1-3; D gene uncertain. The CDR3 consists of 14 residues. Trimming cost V 3 bases and J 0 bases, with 6 bases left between them. Germline CDR1 is MNHNS and CDR2 is SASEGT.

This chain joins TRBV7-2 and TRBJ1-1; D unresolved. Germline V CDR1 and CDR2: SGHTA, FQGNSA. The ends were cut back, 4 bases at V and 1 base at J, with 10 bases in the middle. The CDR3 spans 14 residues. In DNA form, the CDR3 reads TGTGCCAGCAGCTACAGACTAGGGAACACTGAAGCTTTCTTT. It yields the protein CASSYRLGNTEAFF.

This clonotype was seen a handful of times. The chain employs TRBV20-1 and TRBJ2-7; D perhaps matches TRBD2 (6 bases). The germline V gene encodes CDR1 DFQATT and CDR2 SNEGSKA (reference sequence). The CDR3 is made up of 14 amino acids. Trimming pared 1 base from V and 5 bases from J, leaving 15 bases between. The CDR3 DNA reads TGCAGTGCTAGAGCAACCGAGACTAGAGACGAGCAGTACTTC. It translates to CSARATETRDEQYF.

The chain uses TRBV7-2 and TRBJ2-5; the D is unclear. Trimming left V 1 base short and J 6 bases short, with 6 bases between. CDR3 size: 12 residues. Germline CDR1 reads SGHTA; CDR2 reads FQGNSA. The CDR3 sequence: CASSLDFQTQYF. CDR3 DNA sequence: TGTGCCAGCAGCTTAGACTTTCAGACCCAGTACTTC.

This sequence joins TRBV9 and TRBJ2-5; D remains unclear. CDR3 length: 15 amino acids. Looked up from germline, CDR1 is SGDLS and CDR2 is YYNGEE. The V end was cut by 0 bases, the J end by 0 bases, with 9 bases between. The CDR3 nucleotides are TGTGCCAGCAGCGTAGGGCACAGCAACCAAGAGACCCAGTACTTC. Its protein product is CASSVGHSNQETQYF.

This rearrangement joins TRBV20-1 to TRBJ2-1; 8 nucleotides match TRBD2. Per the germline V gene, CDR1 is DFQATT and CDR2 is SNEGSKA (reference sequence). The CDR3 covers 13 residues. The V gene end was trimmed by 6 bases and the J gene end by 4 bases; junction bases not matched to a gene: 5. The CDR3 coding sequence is TGCAGTGCCCCGGGAGGGGAGTACAATGAGCAGTTCTTC. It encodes CSAPGGEYNEQFF.

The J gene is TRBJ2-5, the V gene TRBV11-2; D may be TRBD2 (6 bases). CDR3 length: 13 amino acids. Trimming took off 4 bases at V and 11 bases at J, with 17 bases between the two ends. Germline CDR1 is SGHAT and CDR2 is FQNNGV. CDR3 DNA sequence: TGTGCCAGCAGCTCCAGACTAGACTTAGATCAGTACTTC. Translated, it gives CASSSRLDLDQYF.

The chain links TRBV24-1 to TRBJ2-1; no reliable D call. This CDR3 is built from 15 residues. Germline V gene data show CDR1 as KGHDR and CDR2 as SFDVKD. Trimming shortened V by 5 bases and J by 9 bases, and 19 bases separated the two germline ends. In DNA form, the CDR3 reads TGTGCCACCAGTGCCTTGGACCTAAACAAGGGTGAGCAGTTCTTC. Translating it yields CATSALDLNKGEQFF.

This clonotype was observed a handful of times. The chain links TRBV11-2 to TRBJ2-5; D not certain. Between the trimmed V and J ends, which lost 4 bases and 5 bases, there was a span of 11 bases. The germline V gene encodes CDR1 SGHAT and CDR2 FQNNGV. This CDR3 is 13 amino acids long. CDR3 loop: CASSSGPGETQYF. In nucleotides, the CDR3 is TGTGCCAGCAGCTCCGGACCGGGTGAGACCCAGTACTTC.